Listed below are T cell receptor beta chains from one sample, sequenced in a study of technical replicates of blood from a handful of donors. Repertoires were generated with immunoSEQ multiplex PCR, while TCRdb's copy carries only in-frame clones and drops some. The sample contains 64,000 or so clones, just under 97% of which appear only once. The sample comprised T cells isolated from PBMCs. The receptors shown here come from a human donor in good health. The CDR3 runs from the conserved cysteine through the conserved F or W. D genes are given only for firm matches. Clone size is shown for a subset of rows, as once, few, many or a class of expanded clone.

clone size | D gene | J gene | V gene | CDR3 protein | CDR3 DNA
once | - | TRBJ1-1 | TRBV7-9 | CASSLSLFPTEAFF | TGTGCCAGCAGCTTGAGTCTTTTCCCCACTGAAGCTTTCTTT
- | - | TRBJ1-3 | TRBV2 | CASSDQVTGNTIYF | TGTGCCAGCAGTGATCAGGTGACCGGAAACACCATATATTTT
- | - | TRBJ2-3 | TRBV27 | CASNHGGFTDTQYF | TGTGCCAGCAACCATGGGGGCTTCACAGATACGCAGTATTTT
- | TRBD2 | TRBJ2-1 | TRBV11-2 | CASSLRWGGPEQFF | TGTGCCAGCAGCTTAAGATGGGGGGGTCCTGAGCAGTTCTTC
once | - | TRBJ1-5 | TRBV27 | CASSAMDSSDSNQPQHF | TGTGCCAGCAGTGCTATGGACAGCTCAGATTCCAATCAGCCCCAGCATTTT
- | TRBD1 | TRBJ2-7 | TRBV4-2 | CASSPGQGKSYEQYF | TGTGCCAGCAGCCCGGGACAGGGAAAATCCTACGAGCAGTACTTC
- | - | TRBJ1-1 | TRBV12-5 | CASGVSDYNF | TGTGCTAGTGGGGTGTCGGACTACAACTTT
once | - | TRBJ1-2 | TRBV18 | CASSFDGIYGYTF | TGTGCCAGCTCATTCGACGGGATCTATGGCTACACCTTC
- | - | TRBJ1-1 | TRBV5-6 | CASSLTTAGGTEAFF | TGTGCCAGCAGCTTGACGACCGCGGGGGGCACTGAAGCTTTCTTT
- | - | TRBJ2-4 | TRBV5-1 | CASGKGAKNIQYF | TGCGCCAGCGGTAAGGGGGCCAAAAACATTCAGTACTTC
- | - | TRBJ1-1 | TRBV28 | CASTLSGSEAFF | TGTGCCAGCACGCTTTCGGGGTCTGAAGCTTTCTTT
- | TRBD1 | TRBJ1-2 | TRBV25-1 | CASSQGQGSNYGYTF | TGTGCCAGCAGTCAGGGACAGGGGAGTAACTATGGCTACACCTTC
- | TRBD1 | TRBJ2-1 | TRBV5-4 | CASRQGEYNEQFF | TGTGCCAGCCGACAGGGAGAGTACAATGAGCAGTTCTTC
- | - | TRBJ1-4 | TRBV4-1 | CASSLRTTTNEKLFF | TGCGCCAGCAGCCTTCGGACAACAACTAATGAAAAACTGTTTTTT
- | TRBD1 | TRBJ1-1 | TRBV6-6 | CASSYGTGEYSEAFF | TGTGCCAGCAGTTACGGGACAGGGGAATATAGTGAAGCTTTCTTT
- | - | TRBJ2-3 | TRBV20-1 | CSGELMQYF | TGCAGTGGCGAATTAATGCAGTATTTT
- | - | TRBJ2-3 | TRBV4-1 | CASSQAVTDTQYF | TGCGCCAGCAGCCAAGCTGTCACAGATACGCAGTATTTT
once | TRBD1 | TRBJ1-1 | TRBV7-9 | CASSFSGGAFF | TGTGCCAGCAGCTTTTCAGGGGGGGCTTTCTTT
once | - | TRBJ1-2 | TRBV10-2 | CASLGTTGLAYGYTF | TGCGCCAGCCTGGGGACGACAGGCCTAGCCTATGGCTACACCTTC
- | - | TRBJ1-1 | TRBV29-1 | CSVLRQNTEAFF | TGCAGCGTTCTCAGGCAGAACACTGAAGCTTTCTTT
- | - | TRBJ1-2 | TRBV6-1 | CASSVHPEGDGHYGYTF | TGTGCCAGCAGTGTTCACCCCGAGGGGGACGGGCACTATGGCTACACCTTC
once | TRBD2 | TRBJ2-7 | TRBV7-9 | CASSSGTSLYEQYF | TGTGCCAGCAGCTCCGGGACTAGCCTCTACGAGCAGTACTTC
- | - | TRBJ2-1 | TRBV5-4 | CASSQTGYNEQFF | TGTGCCAGCAGCCAAACAGGGTACAATGAGCAGTTCTTC
once | - | TRBJ1-6 | TRBV19 | CASSIDKRLGVRSPLHF | TGTGCCAGTAGTATAGATAAAAGGTTGGGAGTACGTTCACCCCTCCACTTT
once | TRBD2 | TRBJ2-7 | TRBV27 | CASSRGSEYEQYF | TGTGCCAGCAGTCGCGGGAGTGAGTACGAGCAGTACTTC
- | - | TRBJ2-5 | TRBV5-1 | CASSSQETQYF | TGCGCCAGCAGCTCTCAAGAGACCCAGTACTTC
- | - | TRBJ2-7 | TRBV19 | CASSPGQYYEQYF | TGTGCCAGTAGCCCCGGACAGTACTACGAGCAGTACTTC
- | - | TRBJ2-1 | TRBV6-1 | CASSSTGRNEQFF | TGTGCCAGCAGTTCTACAGGTCGAAATGAGCAGTTCTTC
few | - | TRBJ1-1 | TRBV7-9 | CASSFPLNTEAFF | TGTGCCAGCAGCTTCCCGTTAAACACTGAAGCTTTCTTT
- | TRBD1 | TRBJ2-7 | TRBV28 | CASSRTGTGGTYEQYF | TGTGCCAGCAGTAGAACCGGGACAGGGGGTACCTACGAGCAGTACTTC
- | - | TRBJ1-2 | TRBV10-1 | CASSESVPADGYTF | TGCGCCAGCAGTGAATCAGTTCCCGCCGATGGCTACACCTTC
- | TRBD1 | TRBJ1-6 | TRBV19 | CASSPGGRGTPLHF | TGTGCCAGTAGCCCAGGGGGCAGGGGGACACCCCTCCACTTT
- | TRBD2 | TRBJ2-3 | TRBV14 | CASSQVPGGRTDTQYF | TGTGCCAGCAGCCAAGTTCCGGGAGGGAGAACAGATACGCAGTATTTT
- | - | TRBJ1-1 | TRBV18 | CASSPVGAKNTEAFF | TGTGCCAGCTCACCTGTAGGGGCCAAGAACACTGAAGCTTTCTTT
once | - | TRBJ2-7 | TRBV2 | CASSERTLSYEQYF | TGTGCCAGCAGTGAAAGGACTCTATCCTACGAGCAGTACTTC
- | TRBD1 | TRBJ2-3 | TRBV30 | CAWSRTGGATDTQYF | TGTGCCTGGAGCAGGACAGGGGGCGCGACAGATACGCAGTATTTT
- | - | TRBJ1-2 | TRBV30 | CAWSREFYGYTF | TGTGCCTGGAGTAGAGAGTTCTATGGCTACACCTTC
- | - | TRBJ2-7 | TRBV19 | CASSQTWGLYEQYF | TGTGCCAGTAGTCAAACATGGGGACTCTACGAGCAGTACTTC
- | TRBD1 | TRBJ2-3 | TRBV6-1 | CASSVRDRGADTQYF | TGTGCCAGCAGTGTCCGGGACAGGGGGGCAGATACGCAGTATTTT
- | - | TRBJ1-4 | TRBV30 | CAGQTGISSTNEKLFF | TGTGCCGGACAAACAGGGATAAGTTCTACTAATGAAAAACTGTTTTTT
- | - | TRBJ2-7 | TRBV2 | CASSDAQNSYEQYF | TGTGCCAGCAGTGACGCCCAGAACTCCTACGAGCAGTACTTC
- | - | TRBJ2-7 | TRBV4-1 | CASSQVAGKRYEQYF | TGCGCCAGCAGCCAAGTGGCAGGGAAGAGATACGAGCAGTACTTC
- | - | TRBJ2-3 | TRBV7-9 | CASSGRLGRSTDTQYF | TGTGCCAGCAGCGGTCGACTAGGCCGAAGCACAGATACGCAGTATTTT
- | TRBD2 | TRBJ2-3 | TRBV6-1 | CASSESGGRVDTQYF | TGTGCCAGCAGTGAGAGCGGGGGCAGGGTCGATACGCAGTATTTT
- | TRBD2 | TRBJ2-7 | TRBV2 | CASKREYEQYF | TGTGCCAGCAAGCGGGAGTACGAGCAGTACTTC
once | - | TRBJ2-3 | TRBV28 | CASSLEVSTDTQYF | TGTGCCAGCAGTCTCGAGGTATCCACAGATACGCAGTATTTT
- | TRBD1 | TRBJ1-1 | TRBV5-1 | CASYPGQGVLYTEAFF | TGCGCCAGCTATCCGGGACAGGGCGTTTTATACACTGAAGCTTTCTTT
- | TRBD2 | TRBJ2-3 | TRBV29-1 | CSVPGGLAAYTDTQYF | TGCAGCGTTCCTGGAGGACTAGCGGCTTACACAGATACGCAGTATTTT
once | - | TRBJ2-1 | TRBV7-9 | CASSLSGSHEQFF | TGTGCCAGCAGCTTATCCGGTAGCCATGAGCAGTTCTTC